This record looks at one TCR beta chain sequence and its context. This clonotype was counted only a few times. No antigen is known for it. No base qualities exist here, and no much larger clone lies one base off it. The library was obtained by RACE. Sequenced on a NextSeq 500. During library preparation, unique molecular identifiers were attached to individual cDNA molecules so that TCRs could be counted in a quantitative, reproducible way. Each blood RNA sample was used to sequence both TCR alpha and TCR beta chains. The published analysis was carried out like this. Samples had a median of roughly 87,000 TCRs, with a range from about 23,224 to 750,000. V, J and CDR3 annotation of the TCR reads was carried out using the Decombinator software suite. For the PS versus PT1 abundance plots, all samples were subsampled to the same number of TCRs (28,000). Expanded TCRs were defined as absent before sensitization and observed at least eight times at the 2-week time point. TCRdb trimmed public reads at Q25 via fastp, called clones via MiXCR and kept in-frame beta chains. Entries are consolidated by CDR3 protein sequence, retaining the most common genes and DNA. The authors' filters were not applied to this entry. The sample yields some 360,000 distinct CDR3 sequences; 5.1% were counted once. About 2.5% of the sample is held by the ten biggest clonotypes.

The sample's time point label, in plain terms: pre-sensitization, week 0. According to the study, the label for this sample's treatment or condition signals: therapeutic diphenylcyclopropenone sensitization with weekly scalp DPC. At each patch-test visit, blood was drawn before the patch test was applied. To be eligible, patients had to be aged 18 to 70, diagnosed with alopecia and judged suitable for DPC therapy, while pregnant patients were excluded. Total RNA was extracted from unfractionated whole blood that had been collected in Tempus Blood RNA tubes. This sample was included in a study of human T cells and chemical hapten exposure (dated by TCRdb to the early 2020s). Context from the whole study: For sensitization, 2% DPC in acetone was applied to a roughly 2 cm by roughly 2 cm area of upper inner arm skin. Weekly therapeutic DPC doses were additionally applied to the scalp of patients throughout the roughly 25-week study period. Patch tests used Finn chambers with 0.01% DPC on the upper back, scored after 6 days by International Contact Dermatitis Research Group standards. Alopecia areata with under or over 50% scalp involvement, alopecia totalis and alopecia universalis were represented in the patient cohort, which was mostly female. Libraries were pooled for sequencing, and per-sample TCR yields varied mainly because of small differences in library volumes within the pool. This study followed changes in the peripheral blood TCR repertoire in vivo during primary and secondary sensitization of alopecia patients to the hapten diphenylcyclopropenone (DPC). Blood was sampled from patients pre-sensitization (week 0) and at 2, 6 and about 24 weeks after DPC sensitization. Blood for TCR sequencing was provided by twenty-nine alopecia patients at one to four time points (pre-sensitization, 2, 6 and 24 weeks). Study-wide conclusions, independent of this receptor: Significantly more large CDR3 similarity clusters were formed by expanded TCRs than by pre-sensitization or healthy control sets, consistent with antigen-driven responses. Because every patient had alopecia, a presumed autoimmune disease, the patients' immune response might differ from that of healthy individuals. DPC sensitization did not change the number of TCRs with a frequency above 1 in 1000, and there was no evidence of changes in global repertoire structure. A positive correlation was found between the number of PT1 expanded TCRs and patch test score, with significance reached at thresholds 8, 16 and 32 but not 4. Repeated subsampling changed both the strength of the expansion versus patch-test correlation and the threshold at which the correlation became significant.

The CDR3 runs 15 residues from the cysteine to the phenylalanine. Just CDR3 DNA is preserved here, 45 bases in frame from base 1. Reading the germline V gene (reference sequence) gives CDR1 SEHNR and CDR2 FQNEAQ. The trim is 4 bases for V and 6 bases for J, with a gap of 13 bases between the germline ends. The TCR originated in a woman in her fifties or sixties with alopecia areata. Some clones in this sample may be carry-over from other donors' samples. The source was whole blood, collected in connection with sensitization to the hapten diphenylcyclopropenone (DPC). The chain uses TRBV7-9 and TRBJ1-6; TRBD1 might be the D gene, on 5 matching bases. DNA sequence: TGTGCCAGCAGCTCCGCCGGGACGGCTAATTCACCCCTCCACTTT. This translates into CASSSAGTANSPLHF. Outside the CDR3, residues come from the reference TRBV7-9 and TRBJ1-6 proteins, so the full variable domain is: DTGVSQNPRHKITKRGQNVTFRCDPISEHNRLYWYRQTLGQGPEFLTYFQNEAQLEKSRLLSDRFSAERPKGSFSTLEIQRTEQGDSAMYLCASSSAGTANSPLHFGNGTRLTVT.